Presented here are 30 T cell receptor beta chains from one specimen sequenced in a study of persistence of HIV-infected CD4 T cells. Nonspecific anti-CD3/anti-CD28 bead stimulation represents the broad CD4+ T cell repertoire. Sorting of responding CD4+ T cells relied on upregulated CD40 ligand together with CD69. The libraries were made with immunoSEQ version 4 in survey mode. Libraries were prepared by immunoSEQ multiplex PCR; TCRdb keeps only in-frame clonotypes and omits some of them. The repertoire holds about 46,000 clones, with about 87% as singletons. These receptors have no known antigen. The sequenced sample was CD4+ T cells sorted from PBMCs after roughly 18-hour stimulation, obtained from a patient who received antiretroviral therapy. The source of these receptors is an adult woman with HIV who was CMV-seropositive.

The sample holds one count of this clone. V gene TRBV11-3 combines with J gene TRBJ1-3; TRBD1 is a possible D gene (5 bases). Germline CDR1 reads SGHNT; CDR2 reads YENEEA. Trimming took off 4 bases at V and 4 bases at J, with 8 bases between the two ends. The CDR3 length is 13 residues. CDR3 region: CASSWTSGNTIYF. The CDR3 coding sequence is TGTGCCAGCAGCTGGACAAGCGGAAACACCATATATTTT.

This clone was recorded only once. V is TRBV12-3 or TRBV12-4 and J is TRBJ1-2; 7 positions agree with TRBD1. V trimming: 6 bases; J trimming: 6 bases; junction bases outside the gene matches: 7. The CDR3 runs 13 residues. CDR3 coding DNA: TGTGCCAGCAGGTCGACAGGGAAGGATGGCTACACCTTC. Protein product: CASRSTGKDGYTF.

The chain recombines TRBV29-1 with TRBJ1-2; 7 positions match TRBD1. This CDR3 has 12 amino acids. Germline values: CDR1 SQVTM, CDR2 ANQGSEA. Losses at the gene ends were 5 bases for V and 2 bases for J; bases not matched to a gene: 2. The CDR3 nucleotides read TGCAGCGTTTTGGGACAGAACTATGGCTACACCTTC. Protein: CSVLGQNYGYTF.

The gene calls are TRBV7-2 and TRBJ1-5; 7 bases match TRBD1. V lost 3 bases to trimming and J lost 4 bases; unmatched junction nucleotides: 3. The CDR3 runs to 14 residues. The germline CDR1 and CDR2 sequences are SGHTA and FQGNSA. The CDR3 spells CASSFQGGNQPQHF. CDR3 DNA sequence: TGTGCCAGCAGCTTTCAGGGGGGTAATCAGCCCCAGCATTTT.

The chain employs TRBV2 and TRBJ2-7; 10 nucleotides match TRBD1. In germline, CDR1 is SNHLY, CDR2 FYNNEI. The CDR3 sequence is 14 residues long. J was trimmed by 2 bases and V by 8 bases; bases with no gene match: 6. The CDR3 is CASQRQGAAYEQYF. As DNA, the CDR3 is TGTGCCAGCCAAAGACAGGGGGCAGCCTACGAGCAGTACTTC.

The chain combines TRBV7-9 with TRBJ1-6; D uncertain. The CDR3 contains 14 residues. Trimming pared 1 base from V and 7 bases from J, leaving 8 bases between. CDR1 is SEHNR and CDR2 is FQNEAQ in the germline V gene (reference sequence). The DNA of the CDR3 is TGTGCCAGCAGCTTAGGGTACTGGAATTCACCCCTCCACTTT. It encodes CASSLGYWNSPLHF.

This chain uses TRBV28 with TRBJ2-3; 9 bases line up with TRBD2. The CDR3 is 15 amino acids. Trimming took 7 bases from V and 2 from J; bases not matched to a gene: 7. Germline assignment: CDR1 MDHEN and CDR2 SYDVKM. The CDR3 region is CASTVGGRVTDTQYF. CDR3 sequence (DNA): TGTGCCAGCACCGTGGGCGGGAGGGTCACAGATACGCAGTATTTT.

V is TRBV2 and J is TRBJ2-1, with D unclear. The CDR3 extends over 11 amino acids. Trimming removed 2 bases at V and 9 bases at J, with 5 bases between. Germline CDR1 SNHLY, CDR2 FYNNEI. The CDR3 DNA is TGTGCCAGCAGTGAATATGGTGAGCAGTTCTTC. Translating gives CASSEYGEQFF.

The J gene is TRBJ2-2, the V gene TRBV29-1; D is uncertain. The germline gives CDR1 SQVTM, CDR2 ANQGSEA. This CDR3 is built from 12 residues. Trimming took 4 bases from V and 6 from J, leaving 9 bases between them. The CDR3 reads CSVGAIAGELFF. In nucleotides, the CDR3 is TGCAGCGTTGGGGCGATCGCCGGGGAGCTGTTTTTT.

The rearrangement links TRBV5-1 to TRBJ2-7, with 7 nucleotides matching TRBD1. V was pared by 1 base and J by 5 bases, with 9 bases of the junction left unmatched. Germline-derived CDR1 and CDR2 are SGHRS and YFSETQ. The CDR3 is 15 amino acids. CDR3 bases: TGCGCCAGCAGCTTGAACAGGGGAACGCGAGACGAGCAGTACTTC. This gives the protein CASSLNRGTRDEQYF.

CDR3 nucleotide sequence: TGTGCCAGCAGCCCAGAGGGGGGGGCTGCCTACAATGAGCAGTTCTTC. Its protein product is CASSPEGGAAYNEQFF. The V and J genes are TRBV7-2 and TRBJ2-1, with TRBD2 as a possible D gene (7 bases). CDR1 is SGHTA and CDR2 is FQGNSA in the germline V gene. This CDR3 is built from 16 residues. V lost 5 bases and J lost 2, with 16 bases in between.

The chain carries TRBV4-1 and TRBJ1-5; a weak D match, TRBD1 (5 bases). V was trimmed by 0 bases and J by 3 bases, leaving 15 bases between them. The CDR3 sequence is 17 residues long. Germline CDR1 MGHRA, CDR2 YSYEKL. This chain's CDR3 is CASSQETGQGNNQPQHF. CDR3 nucleotides: TGCGCCAGCAGCCAAGAAACGGGCCAGGGTAACAATCAGCCCCAGCATTTT.

The CDR3 bases are TGTGCCAGCAGTGAAGGAGGGCGCTATGGCTACACCTTC. Translating it yields CASSEGGRYGYTF. The rearrangement joins TRBV25-1 to TRBJ1-2, with D hard to call. The CDR3 is 13 residues long. CDR1 and CDR2 from the germline V gene are MGHDK and SYGVNS. Trimming removed 2 bases from V and 4 bases from J, with 8 bases in between.

This chain links TRBV7-9 with TRBJ1-6; D is undetermined. Trimming removed 5 bases at V and 7 bases at J, with 12 bases between. The length of the CDR3 is 14 residues. Germline V gives CDR1 SEHNR, CDR2 FQNEAQ (reference sequence). The CDR3 sequence is CASSPDYFNSPLHF. CDR3 nucleotide sequence: TGTGCCAGCAGCCCGGACTATTTCAATTCACCCCTCCACTTT. Combining the CDR3 with reference TRBV7-9 and TRBJ1-6 gives the whole variable domain DTGVSQNPRHKITKRGQNVTFRCDPISEHNRLYWYRQTLGQGPEFLTYFQNEAQLEKSRLLSDRFSAERPKGSFSTLEIQRTEQGDSAMYLCASSPDYFNSPLHFGNGTRLTVT.

The genes are TRBV14 and TRBJ1-2; unclear D gene. The CDR3 is 12 residues long. Germline V gene lookup returns CDR1 SGHDN and CDR2 FVKESK. The ends were cut back, 2 bases at V and 6 bases at J, with 7 bases in the middle. The CDR3 here is CASSQSTHGYTF. Written as DNA, the CDR3 is TGTGCCAGCAGCCAAAGTACTCATGGCTACACCTTC. The whole variable domain, filled in from reference TRBV14 and TRBJ1-2, reads EAGVTQFPSHSVIEKGQTVTLRCDPISGHDNLYWYRRVMGKEIKFLLHFVKESKQDESGMPNNRFLAERTGGTYSTLKVQPAELEDSGVYFCASSQSTHGYTFGSGTRLTVV.

The chain joins TRBV18 to TRBJ1-6, with D tentatively TRBD1 (6 bases). Looked up from germline, CDR1 is KGHSH and CDR2 is LQKENI. Trimming removed 2 bases from V and 10 bases from J, with 24 bases in between. The CDR3 totals 18 residues. The CDR3 DNA reads TGTGCCAGCTCACCAAACCAGGCTGGACAGCGGGGAAAATCACCCCTCCACTTT. Translation: CASSPNQAGQRGKSPLHF.

The chain uses TRBV7-9 and TRBJ1-5; 7 bases are shared with TRBD1. Germline V lookup: CDR1 SEHNR, CDR2 FQNEAQ (reference sequence). The CDR3 is 15 residues long. Trimming at V came to 2 bases and at J to 6 bases, leaving 7 bases not matched to a gene. CDR3 amino acids: CASSLSYRGGQPQHF. CDR3 nucleotide sequence: TGTGCCAGCAGCTTATCATACAGGGGTGGTCAGCCCCAGCATTTT. The whole variable domain, remainder taken from reference TRBV7-9 and TRBJ1-5, is DTGVSQNPRHKITKRGQNVTFRCDPISEHNRLYWYRQTLGQGPEFLTYFQNEAQLEKSRLLSDRFSAERPKGSFSTLEIQRTEQGDSAMYLCASSLSYRGGQPQHFGDGTRLSIL.

The rearrangement uses TRBV10-3 and TRBJ1-5; 11 bases are a match to TRBD1. The CDR3 covers 14 residues. Germline V gene lookup returns CDR1 ENHRY and CDR2 SYGVKD. J gave up 5 bases and V 11 bases, and 8 bases lay outside the gene matches. The CDR3 spells CAVSPGQGDQPQHF. The CDR3 DNA reads as TGTGCCGTTAGCCCGGGACAGGGGGATCAGCCCCAGCATTTT.

V and J are TRBV28 and TRBJ2-1; 7 bases line up with TRBD1. Germline lookup yields CDR1 MDHEN and CDR2 SYDVKM. Trimming at V came to 7 bases and at J to 4 bases, leaving 4 bases not matched to a gene. This CDR3 region has 13 residues. CDR3 DNA: TGTGCCAGCACCAAGACAGGGTACAATGAGCAGTTCTTC. Translated, it gives CASTKTGYNEQFF.

The chain uses TRBV4-1 and TRBJ2-7, with D hard to call. The ends were cut back, 0 bases at V and 3 bases at J, with 12 bases in the middle. The CDR3 is 15 amino acids. Germline V CDR1 and CDR2: MGHRA, YSYEKL. CDR3 nucleotides: TGCGCCAGCAGCCAAGATCCATACAGCCACTACGAGCAGTACTTC. It translates to CASSQDPYSHYEQYF.

V is TRBV3-1 (or the pseudogene TRBV3-2) and J is TRBJ1-3; no reliable D call. Germline V gives CDR1 LGHDT, CDR2 YNNKEL (reference sequence). Trimming removed 4 bases from V and 0 bases from J, with 10 bases in between. This CDR3 comprises 15 residues. CDR3 coding DNA: TGTGCCAGCAGCCCCCTGAGGAGCTCTGGAAACACCATATATTTT. Its protein product is CASSPLRSSGNTIYF.

The count of this clone is one. The rearrangement joins TRBV3-1 (or the pseudogene TRBV3-2) to TRBJ1-5, with a tentative D call TRBD1 (6 bases). This CDR3 is 15 amino acids long. CDR1 is LGHDT and CDR2 is YNNKEL in the germline V gene (reference sequence). Trimming shortened V by 3 bases and J by 7 bases, and 16 bases separated the two germline ends. The CDR3 DNA sequence: TGTGCCAGCAGCCAGGGGGCCGGGGGGGCGCAGCCCCAGCATTTT. Translating gives CASSQGAGGAQPQHF.

A word on this clone: At the DNA level, this CDR3 is encoded by other sequences in the same sample as well. This chain links TRBV7-2 with TRBJ1-6, with 7 nucleotides matching TRBD1. J was trimmed by 9 bases and V by 3 bases; bases with no gene match: 8. Looked up from germline, CDR1 is SGHTA and CDR2 is FQGNSA. The length of the CDR3 is 15 residues. CDR3 DNA sequence: TGTGCCAGCAGCTTGGCGCAGGGGGGAAGTTCACCCCTCCACTTT. It is translated as CASSLAQGGSSPLHF.

V gene TRBV2 combines with J gene TRBJ1-1; D gene unclear. V was cut by 10 bases and J by 5 bases, with 17 bases left in between. The CDR3 has 13 residues. Germline CDR1 is SNHLY and CDR2 is FYNNEI. The CDR3 DNA reads TGTGCCACCCTATTTTACGAGGAGACTGAAGCTTTCTTT. It encodes CATLFYEETEAFF. The full variable domain, rest sourced from reference TRBV2 and TRBJ1-1, is EPEVTQTPSHQVTQMGQEVILRCVPISNHLYFYWYRQILGQKVEFLVSFYNNEISEKSEIFDDQFSVERPDGSNFTLKIRSTKLEDSAMYFCATLFYEETEAFFGQGTRLTVV.

The chain links TRBV5-6 to TRBJ2-3; 15 nucleotides agree with TRBD2. Germline CDR1 SGHDT, CDR2 YYEEEE. V gave up 5 bases and J gave up 3 bases; unmatched junction bases: 10. This CDR3 region has 18 residues. CDR3 coding DNA: TGTGCCAGCAGTGCCCTTAGGACTAGCGGGAGGGTAACAGATACGCAGTATTTT. Translated, it gives CASSALRTSGRVTDTQYF.

This clone was seen only once. J is TRBJ1-2 and V is TRBV10-3; no firm D call. This CDR3 is built from 13 residues. V was clipped by 0 bases and J by 8 bases, with 10 bases between them. Germline V gives CDR1 ENHRY, CDR2 SYGVKD. CDR3 sequence reads: CAISESQARGYTF. The CDR3 DNA reads TGTGCCATCAGTGAGTCCCAGGCCCGCGGCTACACCTTC.

This clone was recorded once. The chain links TRBV2 to TRBJ1-2; 7 bases are a match to TRBD1. Germline CDR1 and CDR2: SNHLY and FYNNEI. V lost 8 bases, J lost 5 bases, and 20 bases stayed unmatched. The CDR3 consists of 17 residues. The CDR3, as DNA: TGTGCCAGCGCGGGGCCCGAGGACAGGCAGGGCTTTTATGGCTACACCTTC. It codes for CASAGPEDRQGFYGYTF.

In this sample, this clone turned up once. The V gene is TRBV4-3, the J gene TRBJ2-3, with 9 bases identical to TRBD2. Trimming took 0 bases from V and 2 from J; bases not matched to a gene: 6. This CDR3 is 17 amino acids long. Germline CDR1 and CDR2: LGHNA and YSLEER. Here the CDR3 DNA reads TGCGCCAGCAGCCAAGATCCTACTAGCGGGTTCACAGATACGCAGTATTTT. Its protein is CASSQDPTSGFTDTQYF.

V and J are TRBV28 and TRBJ2-1; either TRBD1 or TRBD2 may fit D (5 bases each). V was cut by 8 bases and J by 0 bases, with 8 bases left in between. Germline CDR1 MDHEN, CDR2 SYDVKM. CDR3 length: 13 amino acids. CDR3 coding DNA: TGTGCCAGCGGGACGAGCTCCTACAATGAGCAGTTCTTC. Translating it yields CASGTSSYNEQFF.

This rearrangement joins TRBV5-1 to TRBJ1-1; D is uncertain. Germline-derived CDR1 and CDR2 are SGHRS and YFSETQ. The CDR3 spans 13 residues. Trimming shortened V by 4 bases and J by 1 base, and 8 bases separated the two germline ends. The CDR3 sequence: CASSVGKNTEAFF. CDR3 sequence (DNA): TGCGCCAGCAGCGTTGGGAAGAACACTGAAGCTTTCTTT.